Presented here are 13 T cell receptor beta chains from one specimen sequenced in a study of tumor-infiltrating lymphocytes in primary liver carcinoma. Bulk tissue was left unsorted, and RNA and DNA were co-extracted from 20-30 mg of it. cDNA specific to TCR beta was made from 500 ng of total RNA, with a constant-region primer employed for priming. The TCR beta library was amplified through three nested multiplex PCR rounds in a modified ARM-PCR procedure. Each of the first two PCR rounds ran roughly 9 cycles with TRBV1-TRBV30 forward and C-beta reverse primers. TCRdb fed the multiplex PCR reads into MiXCR, producing one record per CDR3 protein. The sample carries 75,000 to 90,000 distinct CDR3 sequences, approximately 70% recorded once. Material: liver tumor tissue from sampling region 1. Noted subset: tumor region T1, superior pole. These receptors were taken from a man aged 40-49 years with primary liver carcinoma and hepatitis B virus infection.

Turning to this clonotype: Here the CDR3 omits its conserved ending phenylalanine or tryptophan, so a read error is the likely source. Because the CDR3's place on the DNA is in doubt, the DNA is left out and the CDR3 is given as listed by TCRdb. V usage is TRBV12-3 or TRBV12-4 and J usage is TRBJ2-7; TRBD2 is taken as the D call from the table, unchecked against the DNA. With termini counted, the CDR3 has 13 amino acids. CDR3: CASTRREYYEMYI.

The chain has TRBV4-1 and TRBJ2-7; weak D call: TRBD1 (5 bases). The CDR3 runs 12 residues. Germline CDR1 is MGHRA and CDR2 is YSYEKL. V dropped 4 bases and J dropped 11 bases, with 15 bases sitting between them. CDR3 protein: CASSPAGCKEYF. CDR3 bases: TGCGCCAGCAGCCCTGCAGGGTGCAAGGAGTACTTC.

Details on this clonotype: Sequence at one end of the junction differs from germline and may be a read error. The chain has TRBV16 and TRBJ1-4; D unclear. The CDR3 has 16 residues. Germline V gene data show CDR1 as KGHSY and CDR2 as FQNENV. CDR3 protein: CVSSQRRKASNEKLFF. In DNA form, the CDR3 reads TGTGTCAGCAGCCAACGCCGGAAAGCCTCTAATGAAAAACTGTTTTTT.

As to this clonotype: A much more abundant neighbour one base away suggests this may be a read error. The chain is built from TRBV7-2 and TRBJ2-5; D possibly corresponds to TRBD1 (5 bases). The CDR3 has 14 amino acids. CDR1 SGHTA and CDR2 FQGNSA come from the germline V gene. The CDR3 nucleotides are TGTGCCAGCAGCCCTTTCAGGGTGGAAGAGGCCCAGTACTTC. Amino acid sequence: CASSPFRVEEAQYF.

A word on this clonotype: A much larger clone differs from this one at a single base, so this may be a read error. This chain connects TRBV6-2 or TRBV6-3 to TRBJ2-3; D is tentatively TRBD1 or TRBD2 (5 bases each). The CDR3 is 14 residues long. Germline V gene sequence: CDR1 MNHEY, CDR2 SVGEGT. Trimming pared 5 bases from V and 4 bases from J, leaving 13 bases between. DNA of the CDR3: TGTGCCAGCAGTCCAGAGGGGCTCGCAGATACGCAGTATTTT. It translates to CASSPEGLADTQYF.

As regards this clonotype: Compared with germline, one end of the junction differs, possibly owing to a read error. The CDR3 sequence: CASSLQGSNSPLYF. CDR3 nucleotide sequence: TGTGCCAGCAGTTTACAGGGTAGCAATTCACCTCTCTACTTT. This chain links TRBV6-5 with TRBJ1-6; a possible D gene is TRBD1 (6 bases). In germline, CDR1 is MNHEY, CDR2 SVGAGI. The CDR3 is 14 amino acids.

A remark on this clonotype: A clone one base away is much larger, so this may be a read error. V usage is TRBV7-8 and J usage is TRBJ1-2; D is undetermined. This CDR3 region has 17 residues. Germline V gives CDR1 SGHVS, CDR2 FQNEAQ. Trimming pared 1 base from V and 6 bases from J, leaving 21 bases between. The CDR3 loop reads CASSLEYREGALNGYTF. In DNA form, the CDR3 reads TGTGCCAGCAGCTTAGAGTATAGAGAGGGAGCGCTCAATGGCTACACCTTC.

About this clonotype: This may be a read error: a much more frequent sequence differs by one nucleotide. The chain carries TRBV5-5 and TRBJ1-2; no firm D call. Germline loops: CDR1 SGHKS, CDR2 YYEKEE (reference sequence). This CDR3 has 12 residues. The CDR3 loop is CVSRETTYGYTF. In nucleotides, the CDR3 is TGTGTCAGCAGAGAGACAACCTATGGCTACACCTTC.

Remarks on this clonotype: This sequence may be a read error, since a much larger clone differs from it by one base. V gene TRBV28 combines with J gene TRBJ2-7, with 9 bases fitting TRBD1. The germline gives CDR1 MDHEN, CDR2 SYDVKM. This CDR3 is 17 amino acids long. Here the CDR3 reads CTSSLPGTGLGTYEQYF. The CDR3 DNA sequence: TGTACCAGCAGCCTACCCGGGACAGGGCTGGGTACCTACGAGCAGTACTTC. The full variable domain, its missing parts supplied by reference TRBV28 and TRBJ2-7, is DVKVTQSSRYLVKRTGEKVFLECVQDMDHENMFWYRQDPGLGLRLIYFSYDVKMKEKGDIPEGYSVSREKKERFSLILESASTNQTSMYLCTSSLPGTGLGTYEQYFGPGTRLTVT.

The CDR3 is CAISAETSGAYTQYF. Written as DNA, the CDR3 is TGTGCCATCAGTGCTGAGACTAGCGGAGCCTATACGCAGTATTTT. The chain carries TRBV10-3 and TRBJ2-3, with TRBD2 identical over 9 bases. Germline V gene sequence: CDR1 ENHRY, CDR2 SYGVKD. Trimming cost V 4 bases and J 7 bases; bases outside gene matches: 9. The CDR3 consists of 15 residues.

This clonotype was detected only a few times. This chain joins TRBV13 and TRBJ2-5, with 7 bases that match TRBD2. The CDR3 length is 15 residues. The V segment lost 9 bases and the J segment 4 bases; nucleotides outside the gene matches: 14. Germline CDR1 reads PRHDT; CDR2 reads FYEKMQ (reference sequence). CDR3 loop: CASGRLAETPETQYF. CDR3 coding DNA: TGTGCCAGTGGCCGGCTAGCGGAGACCCCAGAGACCCAGTACTTC.

On this clonotype: A junction end diverges from the germline sequence, so it may reflect a read error. This chain links TRBV6-2 or TRBV6-3 with TRBJ2-1; 7 bases map to TRBD2. The CDR3 length is 16 residues. Germline V gene lookup returns CDR1 MNHEY and CDR2 SVGEGT. The CDR3 spells CASSLLRTWGGNEQFF. The CDR3 nucleotides read TGTGCTAGCAGTCTTCTACGGACATGGGGGGGGAATGAGCAGTTCTTC.

Worth noting for this clonotype: No conserved phenylalanine or tryptophan is present at the end of the CDR3, so a read error is the likely explanation. The chain couples TRBV6-2 or TRBV6-3 to TRBJ2-5, with D perhaps TRBD2 (5 bases). This CDR3 is built from 15 residues. V was trimmed by 11 bases and J by 4 bases, leaving 23 bases between them. Germline V gene lookup returns CDR1 MNHEY and CDR2 SVGEGT. The CDR3 protein is CAGAPISTSSETQYL. The DNA for the CDR3 is TGTGCCGGCGCCCCCATTTCAACTAGTTCAGAGACCCAGTACTTA.